This paragraph covers one T cell receptor (beta chain) sequence. This entry is derived from a study of T cells after somatic rescue of genetic block. Only in-frame clones appear in the TCRdb table, and some are missing; sequencing was by immunoSEQ multiplex PCR. The repertoire holds 110,000 or so clones, with around nine tenths as singletons. This clonotype was obtained from a woman under 30. Material for sequencing was peripheral blood mononuclear cells (PBMCs).

The CDR3 DNA sequence: TGCGCCAGCAGCCAAGATTATACAGCCTATGGCTACACCTTC. Encoded protein: CASSQDYTAYGYTF. The chain joins TRBV4-3 to TRBJ1-2; D is unresolved. V dropped 0 bases and J dropped 4 bases, with 9 bases sitting between them. The CDR3 is made up of 14 amino acids. In germline, CDR1 is LGHNA, CDR2 YSLEER.